The clone carrying this TCR beta chain was counted many times. The germline V and J ends were trimmed by 4 bases and 1 base, with 8 bases remaining between them. The CDR3 consists of 13 residues. Germline CDR1 reads SGHRS; CDR2 reads YFSETQ. PBMCs were isolated at a quantity of at least 7 million per sample. This entry is derived from a study of blood T cells in healthy people across ages. Primed by a sample-barcoded 5' primer and a J-beta primer mix, a second PCR proceeded for 7 to 11 cycles. TCRdb ran MiXCR on the 5' RACE reads and lists one entry per CDR3 protein. Of approximately 690,000 distinct CDR3 sequences in the sample, approximately 59% were seen once.

The receptor comes from a man aged 55 to 70 in good health. Source material: blood. This rearrangement joins TRBV5-1 to TRBJ1-1; no clear D gene. In nucleotides, the CDR3 is TGCGCCAGCAGCCCGTGGGAGAACACTGAAGCTTTCTTT. Translated, it gives CASSPWENTEAFF.